The entry below describes one T cell receptor (beta chain). This record comes from a study of control samples from healthy donors and cancer patients. Generated by immunoSEQ multiplex PCR, the TCRdb table keeps only in-frame clones and is missing some. The sample includes tens of thousands of clones, over 75% of them seen just once. Input material: blood. The clonotype originates from a man in his forties or fifties in good health.

Written as DNA, the CDR3 is TGTGCCAGCAGCTACGAGACAGGGATATCCTACGAGCAGTACTTC. Translation: CASSYETGISYEQYF. The chain combines TRBV5-5 with TRBJ2-7; 7 nucleotides match TRBD1. Germline V gives CDR1 SGHKS, CDR2 YYEKEE (reference sequence). V lost 3 bases to trimming and J lost 1 base; unmatched junction nucleotides: 7. There are 15 residues in the CDR3. Using reference TRBV5-5 and TRBJ2-7 for the parts outside the CDR3, the full variable domain is DAGVTQSPTHLIKTRGQQVTLRCSPISGHKSVSWYQQVLGQGPQFIFQYYEKEERGRGNFPDRFSARQFPNYSSELNVNALLLGDSALYLCASSYETGISYEQYFGPGTRLTVT.